Listed below are T cell receptor beta chains from one sample, sequenced in a study of blood T cell repertoires in COVID-19. The table came from immunoSEQ multiplex PCR; TCRdb's copy has only in-frame clones and leaves some out. This table holds over 250,000 clones, about 87% found once. The sequencing sample was made of peripheral blood. Receptor source: a woman between 50 and 59 years old with acute or convalescent COVID-19. CDR3s include the opening cysteine and the closing phenylalanine or tryptophan. The D gene is left open where the match is weak. Size is omitted from some rows. Given values are once, few, many or a class for expanded clones.

.	TRBV9	.	TRBJ2-3	CASSVVPQGSTDTQYF	TGTGCCAGCAGCGTAGTCCCCCAGGGGAGCACAGATACGCAGTATTTT
TRBD1	TRBV19	few	TRBJ1-2	CASRVPGTGAFDYGYTF	TGTGCCAGTAGGGTTCCCGGGACAGGCGCCTTCGACTATGGCTACACCTTC
TRBD1	TRBV6-5	.	TRBJ1-2	CASSYERQGRLGYTF	TGTGCCAGCAGTTACGAGAGACAGGGAAGGCTCGGCTACACCTTC
TRBD2	TRBV12-3/TRBV12-4	.	TRBJ2-4	CASSFSGSYVQYF	TGTGCCAGCAGTTTTAGCGGGAGTTACGTTCAGTACTTC
.	TRBV24-1	.	TRBJ2-5	CATSESGRQETQYF	TGTGCCACCAGTGAATCCGGGAGACAGGAGACCCAGTACTTC
TRBD1	TRBV27	.	TRBJ1-1	CASRHSTGGAGEAFF	TGTGCCAGCAGGCATTCGACAGGGGGCGCGGGTGAAGCTTTCTTT
TRBD1	TRBV4-3	.	TRBJ1-1	CASSQDPQGAGTEAFF	TGCGCCAGCAGCCAAGATCCCCAGGGGGCGGGCACTGAAGCTTTCTTT
TRBD1	TRBV5-1	.	TRBJ2-7	CASNSGTGGHEQYF	TGCGCCAGCAACTCCGGGACAGGGGGACACGAGCAGTACTTC
TRBD2	TRBV6-2/TRBV6-3	.	TRBJ2-1	CASSYLAGGPFLLNEQFF	TGTGCCAGCAGTTATTTAGCGGGAGGGCCCTTTTTGCTCAATGAGCAGTTCTTC
TRBD1	TRBV29-1	few	TRBJ1-2	CSVDRQGGYGYTF	TGCAGCGTTGATAGGCAGGGGGGCTATGGCTACACCTTC
TRBD2	TRBV5-5	.	TRBJ2-7	CASSFGGGRGPYEQYF	TGTGCCAGCAGCTTCGGTGGAGGGAGGGGTCCCTACGAGCAGTACTTC
.	TRBV19	once	TRBJ1-1	CASSGDYEAFF	TGTGCCAGTAGTGGGGACTATGAAGCTTTCTTT
TRBD1	TRBV5-1	.	TRBJ1-1	CASYGQENTEAFF	TGCGCCAGCTACGGACAGGAGAACACTGAAGCTTTCTTT
.	TRBV2	.	TRBJ2-2	CASIYPLWAGTGELFF	TGTGCCAGCATCTACCCCCTATGGGCTGGCACCGGGGAGCTGTTTTTT
.	TRBV5-1	.	TRBJ1-6	CASSFSSENSPLHF	TGCGCCAGCAGCTTCTCCAGCGAGAACTCACCCCTCCACTTT
.	TRBV19	.	TRBJ1-3	CASSITVSGNTIYF	TGTGCCAGTAGTATAACGGTCTCTGGAAACACCATATATTTT
TRBD2	TRBV6-2/TRBV6-3	.	TRBJ2-1	CASSMGGRALDEQFF	TGTGCCAGCAGCATGGGGGGGAGGGCCCTCGATGAGCAGTTCTTC
.	TRBV3-1/TRBV3-2	few	TRBJ2-5	CASSPYGLATPQETQYF	TGTGCCAGCAGCCCCTATGGACTCGCGACCCCACAAGAGACCCAGTACTTC
TRBD1	TRBV7-2	.	TRBJ2-7	CASSVSGQGSYEQYF	TGTGCCAGCAGCGTCTCGGGACAGGGCTCCTACGAGCAGTACTTC
.	TRBV28	.	TRBJ2-2	CASSLTENTGELFF	TGTGCCAGCAGTTTAACAGAGAACACCGGGGAGCTGTTTTTT
TRBD2	TRBV7-9	.	TRBJ2-3	CASSLGLRTSGISDTQYF	TGTGCCAGCAGCTTAGGCCTGAGGACTAGCGGGATTTCAGATACGCAGTATTTT
.	TRBV29-1	once	TRBJ2-3	CSASDIPASDTQYF	TGCAGCGCGTCGGACATACCCGCCTCAGATACGCAGTATTTT
TRBD1	TRBV19	.	TRBJ1-5	CASRDRINQPQHF	TGTGCCAGTAGGGACAGGATCAATCAGCCCCAGCATTTT
TRBD2	TRBV9	.	TRBJ2-2	CASSPGLAWELFF	TGTGCCAGCAGCCCCGGACTAGCTTGGGAGCTGTTTTTT
.	TRBV2	.	TRBJ2-1	CASSEALPVDSNEQFF	TGTGCCAGCAGTGAAGCGCTTCCCGTAGACTCGAATGAGCAGTTCTTC
TRBD1	TRBV6-6	.	TRBJ2-7	CASSHRTPARGQHYEQYF	TGTGCCAGCAGTCACAGGACCCCCGCCAGGGGGCAACACTACGAGCAGTACTTC
.	TRBV7-8	few	TRBJ1-1	CASKLTEATTEAFF	TGTGCCAGCAAGCTTACGGAGGCTACGACTGAAGCTTTCTTT